These 30 T cell receptor beta chains share one sample of origin, sequenced in a study of T cells in tuberculosis. The repertoire was sequenced with immunoSEQ multiplex PCR; TCRdb's copy has only in-frame clones and lacks some. The data hold about 35,000 clones, with nearly 90% observed a single time. Time point of the sample: new active TB diagnosis, blood taken before or within 7 days of starting treatment. The specimen comprised PBMCs, sampled at tuberculosis diagnosis. These receptors originate from an adult with tuberculosis.

This chain joins TRBV30 and TRBJ1-2, with D maybe TRBD1 (5 bases). V gave up 7 bases and J gave up 4 bases, with 19 bases separating them. Germline-derived CDR1 and CDR2 are GTSNPN and SVGIG (reference sequence). The CDR3 spans 14 residues. DNA of the CDR3: TGTGCCTTTTCACGGGGGGAGCAAGGCTATGGCTACACCTTC. Protein sequence: CAFSRGEQGYGYTF.

The table lists this clone with a count of one. The chain joins TRBV4-2 to TRBJ2-1, with TRBD2 matching over 7 bases. Germline-derived CDR1 and CDR2 are LGHNA and YNFKEQ. The J segment lost 2 bases and the V segment lost 0 bases, leaving 4 bases of the junction unmatched. This CDR3 spans 16 amino acids. DNA of the CDR3: TGTGCCAGCAGCCAAGATATCGGACTAGCCTACAATGAGCAGTTCTTC. Encoded protein: CASSQDIGLAYNEQFF.

V usage is TRBV6-5 and J usage is TRBJ2-2, with 8 bases that match TRBD2. The junction had 5 bases not matched to a gene; V was cut back by 2 bases and J by 6 bases. In germline, CDR1 is MNHEY, CDR2 SVGAGI. This CDR3 spans 15 amino acids. The CDR3: CASSYIAGRAGELFF. CDR3 DNA: TGTGCCAGCAGTTACATAGCGGGAAGGGCCGGGGAGCTGTTTTTT.

The chain joins TRBV7-2 to TRBJ2-7; D is uncertain. The CDR3 loop spans 12 amino acids. Deletions cut 5 bases from V and 6 bases from J, with 11 bases between. The germline CDR1 and CDR2 sequences are SGHTA and FQGNSA. Here the CDR3 reads CASSPFGSEQYF. DNA for the CDR3: TGTGCCAGCAGCCCATTCGGTTCCGAGCAGTACTTC.

V gene TRBV2 combines with J gene TRBJ1-1, with D possibly being TRBD1 (5 bases). CDR3 length: 13 residues. The V end was cut by 7 bases, the J end by 1 base, with 10 bases between. Looked up from germline, CDR1 is SNHLY and CDR2 is FYNNEI. CDR3 bases: TGTGCCAGCACCGGGACTGGGAACACTGAAGCTTTCTTT. Translated: CASTGTGNTEAFF. The entire variable domain, with the rest obtained from reference TRBV2 and TRBJ1-1, is as follows: EPEVTQTPSHQVTQMGQEVILRCVPISNHLYFYWYRQILGQKVEFLVSFYNNEISEKSEIFDDQFSVERPDGSNFTLKIRSTKLEDSAMYFCASTGTGNTEAFFGQGTRLTVV.

The chain's CDR3 is CASSDSRGWGYTF. The DNA for the CDR3 is TGTGCCAGCAGCGACTCTAGGGGTTGGGGCTACACCTTC. J is TRBJ1-2 and V is TRBV7-2; tentatively, D is TRBD1 (5 bases). The CDR3 totals 13 residues. Germline loops: CDR1 SGHTA, CDR2 FQGNSA. V shed 5 bases and J shed 8 bases, with 15 bases lying between them.

A single count supports this clone. The chain uses TRBV28 and TRBJ1-2; unclear D gene. This CDR3 is 12 amino acids long. Between the trimmed V and J ends, which lost 1 base and 6 bases, there was a span of 6 bases. Germline CDR1 reads MDHEN; CDR2 reads SYDVKM. The CDR3 reads CASSLSPDGYTF. CDR3 sequence (DNA): TGTGCCAGCAGTTTATCTCCGGATGGCTACACCTTC.

This clone was picked up one time. The J gene is TRBJ1-1, the V gene TRBV29-1; D remains unclear. Trimming removed 3 bases from V and 8 bases from J, with 16 bases in between. The CDR3 is 13 residues long. Looked up from germline, CDR1 is SQVTM and CDR2 is ANQGSEA. For the CDR3, the DNA is TGCAGCGTTGACACCCCAGAACTACGAGAAGCTTTCTTT. It is translated as CSVDTPELREAFF.

The chain couples TRBV4-1 to TRBJ1-1, with 9 bases identical to TRBD1. The CDR3 sequence is 14 residues long. Germline loops: CDR1 MGHRA, CDR2 YSYEKL. V was clipped by 3 bases and J by 11 bases; unmatched bases: 10. In nucleotides, the CDR3 is TGCGCCAGCAGCCACTCCCAGTCACAGGGGGCCGCTTTCTTT. This codes for CASSHSQSQGAAFF.

This chain links TRBV7-6 with TRBJ2-3; D is possibly TRBD2 (6 bases). Germline V gene data show CDR1 as SGHVS and CDR2 as FNYEAQ. V gave up 5 bases and J gave up 2 bases, with 14 bases separating them. This CDR3 comprises 15 residues. CDR3 sequence reads: CASSPSVLDTDTQYF. Here the CDR3 DNA reads TGTGCCAGCAGCCCTAGCGTCCTAGACACAGATACGCAGTATTTT.

The V and J genes are TRBV28 and TRBJ2-3; possible D gene TRBD2, 6 bases. The germline V gene encodes CDR1 MDHEN and CDR2 SYDVKM. The V gene lost 5 bases and the J gene lost 2 bases, with 20 bases spanning the gap. The CDR3 is made up of 17 amino acids. Written as DNA, the CDR3 is TGTGCCAGCAGTCGCCTATCCCTAGCGCGATACACAGATACGCAGTATTTT. Translation: CASSRLSLARYTDTQYF.

The gene calls are TRBV30 and TRBJ2-7, with D hard to call. CDR1 and CDR2 (germline): GTSNPN, SVGIG (reference sequence). CDR3 size: 11 residues. The germline V and J ends were trimmed by 5 bases and 3 bases, with 8 bases remaining between them. The CDR3 reads CAWGSRYEQYF. The CDR3 nucleotides read TGTGCCTGGGGCTCCCGCTACGAGCAGTACTTC.

The chain couples TRBV6-5 to TRBJ1-2, with D maybe TRBD1 (5 bases). CDR3 length: 14 amino acids. The germline V gene has CDR1 MNHEY and CDR2 SVGAGI. V was clipped by 6 bases and J by 4 bases, with 15 bases between them. For the CDR3, the DNA is TGTGCCAGCAGCCACAATCCCGGGGGCTATGGCTACACCTTC. Its translation: CASSHNPGGYGYTF.

The V gene is TRBV4-3, the J gene TRBJ2-7; 8 bases match TRBD2. There are 18 residues in the CDR3. J lost 4 bases, V lost 1 base, and 15 bases had no gene match. Germline CDR1 reads LGHNA; CDR2 reads YSLEER. The CDR3 loop reads CASSQAPRISGILYEQYF. The CDR3 DNA reads as TGCGCCAGCAGCCAAGCCCCGAGGATTAGCGGGATTTTATACGAGCAGTACTTC.

The chain carries TRBV2 and TRBJ2-5; D gene uncertain. Germline lookup yields CDR1 SNHLY and CDR2 FYNNEI. V was trimmed by 2 bases and J by 2 bases, leaving 9 bases between them. This CDR3 spans 14 amino acids. CDR3 DNA: TGTGCCAGCAGTGAACCGGGTTCTCAAGAGACCCAGTACTTC. This sequence encodes CASSEPGSQETQYF.

The rearrangement uses TRBV6-5 and TRBJ2-7; no clear D. Germline V gives CDR1 MNHEY, CDR2 SVGAGI. Trimming took off 4 bases at V and 0 bases at J, with 10 bases between the two ends. The CDR3 totals 14 residues. The CDR3, as DNA: TGTGCCAGCAGTTCACAGTACCCCTCCTACGAGCAGTACTTC. Its translation: CASSSQYPSYEQYF.

This chain links TRBV18 with TRBJ2-2; 9 bases are a match to TRBD1. Germline assignment: CDR1 KGHSH and CDR2 LQKENI. This CDR3 is 16 amino acids long. With 5 bases clipped from V and 5 bases from J, the junction kept 9 bases outside the gene matches. CDR3 sequence: CASSAGTGGGTGELFF. The CDR3 region has the DNA TGTGCCAGCTCAGCGGGAACAGGGGGCGGAACCGGGGAGCTGTTTTTT.

The rearrangement uses TRBV19 and TRBJ1-1, with TRBD1 as a possible D gene (5 bases). Germline loops: CDR1 LNHDA, CDR2 SQIVND (reference sequence). This CDR3 contains 15 residues. The germline V and J ends were trimmed by 7 bases and 0 bases, with 15 bases remaining between them. CDR3 DNA sequence: TGTGCCAGTAAGGAGGGGCCTGGGTTGAACACTGAAGCTTTCTTT. This encodes CASKEGPGLNTEAFF.

The rearrangement links TRBV30 to TRBJ2-5, with TRBD1 as a possible D gene (6 bases). Germline values: CDR1 GTSNPN, CDR2 SVGIG (reference sequence). Trimming stripped 0 bases from V and 4 bases from J, with 12 bases between. CDR3 length: 14 amino acids. The CDR3 sequence: CAWSVGGSGETQYF. CDR3 bases: TGTGCCTGGAGTGTAGGGGGATCGGGAGAGACCCAGTACTTC.

The chain has TRBV4-3 and TRBJ1-3; D ambiguous. CDR3 length: 15 amino acids. The ends were cut back, 4 bases at V and 0 bases at J, with 10 bases in the middle. Germline V CDR1 and CDR2: LGHNA, YSLEER. The CDR3 sequence: CASSPRWSSGNTIYF. CDR3 DNA: TGCGCCAGCAGCCCTAGGTGGAGCTCTGGAAACACCATATATTTT.

The chain employs TRBV30 and TRBJ2-7, with 8 nucleotides matching TRBD1. Germline V gene sequence: CDR1 GTSNPN, CDR2 SVGIG (reference sequence). The CDR3 covers 14 residues. V shed 2 bases, J shed 3 bases, and the junction held 6 bases outside the gene matches. The CDR3 is CAWSRVQGVYEQYF. In nucleotides, the CDR3 is TGTGCCTGGAGTCGCGTACAGGGGGTCTACGAGCAGTACTTC.

This clone has just one count. The CDR3 is CSVKVDGSGEQYF. CDR3 nucleotide sequence: TGCAGCGTCAAAGTAGACGGGTCCGGCGAGCAGTACTTC. The chain uses TRBV29-1 and TRBJ2-7; D remains ambiguous. The CDR3 length is 13 residues. The germline V and J ends were trimmed by 6 bases and 6 bases, with 18 bases remaining between them. Germline CDR1 SQVTM, CDR2 ANQGSEA.

This clone occurred once. V usage is TRBV2 and J usage is TRBJ2-7; 14 nucleotides match TRBD2. Germline CDR1 reads SNHLY; CDR2 reads FYNNEI. This CDR3 has 19 residues. V was pared by 7 bases and J by 1 base, with 15 bases of the junction left unmatched. The CDR3 region is CASTARLAGGPGGSYEQYF. Here the CDR3 DNA reads TGTGCCAGCACCGCCCGACTAGCGGGAGGGCCGGGGGGGTCCTACGAGCAGTACTTC.

This clone qualifies as medium-sized (0.01 to 0.1%). The V call is TRBV5-1, the J call TRBJ2-7; D is undetermined. CDR3 length: 15 residues. The V end was cut by 1 base, the J end by 5 bases, with 16 bases between. Germline V gene data show CDR1 as SGHRS and CDR2 as YFSETQ. CDR3 bases: TGCGCCAGCAGCTTGAATCCGGGTTCGTTACACGAGCAGTACTTC. Its protein product is CASSLNPGSLHEQYF.

This clone was detected only once. This chain uses TRBV4-1 with TRBJ1-4, with D uncertain. In germline, CDR1 is MGHRA, CDR2 YSYEKL. The V gene lost 3 bases and the J gene lost 7 bases, with 15 bases spanning the gap. This CDR3 is built from 15 residues. The CDR3 coding sequence is TGCGCCAGCAGCCATATAGGCGGGTCCCCTGAAAAACTGTTTTTT. Protein sequence: CASSHIGGSPEKLFF.

The chain carries TRBV4-3 and TRBJ2-1, with D maybe TRBD2 (5 bases). The germline CDR1 and CDR2 sequences are LGHNA and YSLEER. This CDR3 is built from 15 residues. Trimming stripped 4 bases from V and 0 bases from J, with 10 bases between. CDR3 amino acids: CASSPGVLSYNEQFF. The CDR3 DNA sequence: TGCGCCAGCAGCCCCGGGGTCCTCTCCTACAATGAGCAGTTCTTC.

This clone showed up just once. The rearrangement uses TRBV12-5 and TRBJ2-3; a possible D gene is TRBD1 (5 bases). CDR1 and CDR2 from the germline V gene are LGHNT and FRNRAP. CDR3 length: 15 residues. The V end lost 4 bases, the J end lost 7 bases, and 18 bases lay between the germline ends. The CDR3 coding sequence is TGTGCTAGTGGTTCCGGCAGGGTTGAGATGAATACGCAGTATTTT. Amino acids: CASGSGRVEMNTQYF.

The chain joins TRBV2 to TRBJ2-7; D unresolved. The germline gives CDR1 SNHLY, CDR2 FYNNEI. CDR3 length equals 13 residues. V shed 0 bases and J shed 9 bases, with 12 bases lying between them. The CDR3 coding sequence is TGTGCCAGCAGTGAAGCGCTTCGCGTCGGGCAGTACTTC. Its translation: CASSEALRVGQYF.

The rearrangement uses TRBV7-2 and TRBJ2-7; a weak D match, TRBD2 (6 bases). The length of the CDR3 is 13 residues. Germline V gene lookup returns CDR1 SGHTA and CDR2 FQGNSA. V shed 1 base and J shed 6 bases, with 10 bases lying between them. The CDR3 bases are TGTGCCAGCAGCTTAGGGTTGGGGGGCGAGCAGTACTTC. Protein sequence: CASSLGLGGEQYF.

The genes are TRBV7-9 and TRBJ1-1; 11 bases line up with TRBD1. Germline V gene lookup returns CDR1 SEHNR and CDR2 FQNEAQ (reference sequence). V trimming: 6 bases; J trimming: 0 bases; junction bases outside the gene matches: 9. This CDR3 is 17 amino acids long. CDR3 bases: TGTGCCAGCAGTCCCCCCGGACAGGGGGCTGTGAACACTGAAGCTTTCTTT. It specifies CASSPPGQGAVNTEAFF.